This entry lists 11 T cell receptor beta chains sequenced from one sample in a study of control samples from healthy donors and cancer patients. Method: immunoSEQ multiplex PCR; TCRdb's copy keeps in-frame clones and lacks some. The sample has roughly 100,000 clones, 83% seen once. What was sequenced was blood. Receptors originate from a woman aged 45 to 65 in good health.

This chain joins TRBV6-6 and TRBJ2-2; perhaps TRBD2 as D (6 bases). Trimming left V 0 bases short and J 5 bases short, with 7 bases between. Germline lookup yields CDR1 MNHNY and CDR2 SVGAGI (reference sequence). This CDR3 comprises 14 residues. This CDR3 reads CASSYSGGTGELFF. CDR3 DNA sequence: TGTGCCAGCAGTTACTCGGGGGGAACCGGGGAGCTGTTTTTT.

This sequence joins TRBV15 and TRBJ2-1, with 7 positions matching TRBD2. CDR3 length: 15 residues. Losses at the gene ends were 1 base for V and 6 bases for J; bases not matched to a gene: 6. The germline V gene has CDR1 LNHNV and CDR2 YYDKDF (reference sequence). The CDR3 loop reads CATSRGTTGGNEQFF. The CDR3 DNA is TGTGCCACCAGCAGAGGGACAACGGGGGGCAATGAGCAGTTCTTC.

This sequence joins TRBV11-3 and TRBJ1-1; perhaps TRBD1 as D (6 bases). V dropped 3 bases and J dropped 4 bases, with 15 bases sitting between them. Looked up from germline, CDR1 is SGHNT and CDR2 is YENEEA. The CDR3 length is 15 residues. This CDR3 is CASSFQQGPGTEAFF. The CDR3 DNA is TGTGCCAGCAGCTTTCAACAGGGACCGGGCACTGAAGCTTTCTTT.

The chain joins TRBV6-1 to TRBJ2-1; D is unresolved. Trimming left V 1 base short and J 9 bases short, with 7 bases between. Germline assignment: CDR1 MNHNS and CDR2 SASEGT. CDR3 size: 12 residues. The chain's CDR3 is CASSEGPSEQFF. The DNA of the CDR3 is TGTGCCAGCAGTGAAGGCCCCAGTGAGCAGTTCTTC.

This clone was seen more than once but under ten times. V usage is TRBV5-4 and J usage is TRBJ2-7, with TRBD1 identical over 7 bases. The CDR3 has 13 residues. The germline V gene has CDR1 SGHNT and CDR2 YYREEE (reference sequence). With V trimmed by 4 bases and J by 7 bases, 8 bases remained unmatched. This CDR3 reads CASSRMTGREQYF. As DNA, the CDR3 is TGTGCCAGCAGCCGTATGACAGGGCGGGAGCAGTACTTC. Full variable domain (rest looked up from reference TRBV5-4 and TRBJ2-7): ETGVTQSPTHLIKTRGQQVTLRCSSQSGHNTVSWYQQALGQGPQFIFQYYREEENGRGNFPPRFSGLQFPNYSSELNVNALELDDSALYLCASSRMTGREQYFGPGTRLTVT.

The chain joins TRBV7-3 to TRBJ1-1; no reliable D call. The germline V and J ends were trimmed by 0 bases and 1 base, with 6 bases remaining between them. This CDR3 spans 14 amino acids. Germline V CDR1 and CDR2: SGHTA, FQGTGA. CDR3 nucleotides: TGTGCCAGCAGCTTAACGGGCCAGAACACTGAAGCTTTCTTT. Translated: CASSLTGQNTEAFF.

CDR3 bases: TGTGCCAGCAGCCAAGGTCAATACTCCTACGAGCAGTACTTC. Translated, it gives CASSQGQYSYEQYF. The chain uses TRBV3-1 (or the pseudogene TRBV3-2) and TRBJ2-7; D call uncertain. The V end was cut by 1 base, the J end by 0 bases, with 7 bases between. This CDR3 is built from 14 residues. Germline V gene data show CDR1 as LGHDT and CDR2 as YNNKEL (reference sequence).

This rearrangement joins TRBV3-1 (or the pseudogene TRBV3-2) to TRBJ2-1; the D gene is possibly TRBD1 (6 bases). Germline values: CDR1 LGHDT, CDR2 YNNKEL (reference sequence). Trimming pared 4 bases from V and 6 bases from J, leaving 16 bases between. The CDR3 totals 15 residues. The CDR3 DNA sequence: TGTGCCAGCAGCCTACCGGGCCAGGGGAGCAATGAGCAGTTCTTC. Protein sequence: CASSLPGQGSNEQFF.

The chain recombines TRBV7-6 with TRBJ2-2; D is perhaps TRBD1 or TRBD2 (5 bases each). V was cut by 2 bases and J by 4 bases, with 11 bases left in between. The CDR3 totals 15 residues. CDR1 and CDR2 (germline): SGHVS, FNYEAQ. CDR3 nucleotides: TGTGCCAGCAGCTTACGACGGGGCGGCACCGGGGAGCTGTTTTTT. It is translated as CASSLRRGGTGELFF.

This chain connects TRBV2 to TRBJ2-7; D is possibly TRBD1 (6 bases). The length of the CDR3 is 13 residues. CDR1 is SNHLY and CDR2 is FYNNEI in the germline V gene. Trimming removed 3 bases at V and 7 bases at J, with 13 bases between. CDR3 sequence reads: CASSDPRGREQYF. The CDR3 bases are TGTGCCAGCAGTGATCCCAGGGGTCGGGAGCAGTACTTC.

The chain has TRBV2 and TRBJ1-6; TRBD1 aligns across 9 bases. Germline CDR1 SNHLY, CDR2 FYNNEI. After removal of 8 bases from V and 10 bases from J, the junction contained 3 bases not matched to a gene. This CDR3 spans 12 amino acids. The CDR3 DNA follows: TGTGCCAGCGGGACAGGGATCTCACCCCTCCACTTT. Amino acids: CASGTGISPLHF.